Listed here are 25 T cell receptor beta chains from one sample, sequenced in a study of T cell responses to AZD1222 COVID-19 vaccine. Some clones are missing from TCRdb's copy, which holds only in-frame ones; the method was immunoSEQ multiplex PCR. The data hold more than 85,000 clones, with about nine tenths observed a single time. The input for sequencing was peripheral blood, taken on day 0 of AZD1222 vaccination. The receptors were gathered from an adult in good health.

The chain joins TRBV3-1 (or the pseudogene TRBV3-2) to TRBJ2-7; 9 nucleotides agree with TRBD2. V shed 5 bases and J 5 bases; nucleotides not matched to a gene: 10. CDR3 length: 15 amino acids. In germline, CDR1 is LGHDT, CDR2 YNNKEL (reference sequence). CDR3 sequence (DNA): TGTGCCAGCAGCGCTAGCGGGGTTGCTCGCCACGAGCAGTACTTC. Translating gives CASSASGVARHEQYF.

The chain carries TRBV29-1 and TRBJ2-1; D is undetermined. Deletions cut 7 bases from V and 6 bases from J, with 16 bases between. CDR1 and CDR2 (germline): SQVTM, ANQGSEA. The CDR3 covers 13 residues. The CDR3 nucleotides are TGCAGCGCCGTTTCCATTGTGGGCAATGAGCAGTTCTTC. It is translated as CSAVSIVGNEQFF.

In the case of this clone: The same CDR3 arises from other DNA sequences in this sample as well. The gene calls are TRBV5-1 and TRBJ1-2; 8 positions agree with TRBD1. This CDR3 has 15 residues. Trimming at V came to 0 bases and at J to 2 bases, leaving 3 bases not matched to a gene. Germline V gene sequence: CDR1 SGHRS, CDR2 YFSETQ. The CDR3 nucleotides read TGCGCCAGCAGCTTGGACAGGGGGGCCAACTATGGCTACACCTTC. It yields the protein CASSLDRGANYGYTF.

This rearrangement joins TRBV2 to TRBJ2-7; no clear D gene. The germline V and J ends were trimmed by 3 bases and 3 bases, with 6 bases remaining between them. CDR3 length equals 12 residues. The germline V gene encodes CDR1 SNHLY and CDR2 FYNNEI. The CDR3 loop is CASSDEGYEQYF. The CDR3 nucleotides are TGTGCCAGCAGTGATGAAGGCTACGAGCAGTACTTC.

CDR3 sequence: CASSEIQNTEAFF. CDR3 nucleotide sequence: TGTGCCAGCAGCGAAATCCAGAACACTGAAGCTTTCTTT. The chain is built from TRBV6-2 or TRBV6-3 and TRBJ1-1; D is unresolved. There are 13 residues in the CDR3. The V gene's germline CDR1 is MNHEY and CDR2 SVGEGT. V was shortened by 6 bases and J by 1 base, with 9 bases between the two germline ends.

The count of this clone is one. The chain links TRBV6-5 to TRBJ1-1; no clear D. Germline loops: CDR1 MNHEY, CDR2 SVGAGI. V was cut by 5 bases and J by 1 base, with 11 bases left in between. There are 14 residues in the CDR3. DNA for the CDR3: TGTGCCAGCAGTCGACGGGTTCCGAACACTGAAGCTTTCTTT. Translation gives CASSRRVPNTEAFF.

This chain joins TRBV5-1 and TRBJ2-5; 8 bases align to TRBD2. This CDR3 has 14 amino acids. Germline values: CDR1 SGHRS, CDR2 YFSETQ. With V trimmed by 6 bases and J by 4 bases, 8 bases remained unmatched. The CDR3 reads CASTRAGVGETQYF. The CDR3 DNA is TGCGCCAGCACCAGAGCGGGGGTGGGAGAGACCCAGTACTTC.

The V gene is TRBV2, the J gene TRBJ2-5; D uncertain. In germline, CDR1 is SNHLY, CDR2 FYNNEI. V lost 8 bases and J lost 5, with 9 bases in between. This CDR3 region has 11 residues. This chain's CDR3 is CASGAWETQYF. In nucleotides, the CDR3 is TGTGCCAGCGGTGCCTGGGAGACCCAGTACTTC. The full variable domain, with the rest looked up from reference TRBV2 and TRBJ2-5, is EPEVTQTPSHQVTQMGQEVILRCVPISNHLYFYWYRQILGQKVEFLVSFYNNEISEKSEIFDDQFSVERPDGSNFTLKIRSTKLEDSAMYFCASGAWETQYFGPGTRLLVL.

The rearrangement joins TRBV2 to TRBJ2-1; 10 positions match TRBD2. The CDR3 sequence is 15 residues long. Trimming took 5 bases from V and 6 from J; bases not matched to a gene: 7. Germline lookup yields CDR1 SNHLY and CDR2 FYNNEI. The CDR3 region has the DNA TGTGCCAGCAGTCGGAGCGGGAGGGGGGGCAATGAGCAGTTCTTC. Its translation is CASSRSGRGGNEQFF.

V gene TRBV18 combines with J gene TRBJ1-2; D uncertain. Trimming took off 1 base at V and 5 bases at J, with 14 bases between the two ends. Germline V CDR1 and CDR2: KGHSH, LQKENI. This CDR3 has 15 residues. The CDR3 spells CASSPRREVGYGYTF. The CDR3 nucleotides read TGTGCCAGCTCACCACGAAGGGAGGTGGGGTATGGCTACACCTTC.

V is TRBV30 and J is TRBJ1-4, with a tentative D call TRBD1 (5 bases). The CDR3 consists of 14 residues. CDR1 GTSNPN and CDR2 SVGIG come from the germline V gene (reference sequence). V was shortened by 3 bases and J by 3 bases, with 11 bases between the two germline ends. The CDR3 sequence: CAWRPRGANEKLFF. CDR3 DNA: TGTGCCTGGAGACCCCGAGGGGCTAATGAAAAACTGTTTTTT. The full variable domain, in which reference TRBV30 and TRBJ1-4 provide the parts outside the CDR3, is SQTIHQWPATLVQPVGSPLSLECTVEGTSNPNLYWYRQAAGRGLQLLFYSVGIGQISSEVPQNLSASRPQDRQFILSSKKLLLSDSGFYLCAWRPRGANEKLFFGSGTQLSVL.

The V and J genes are TRBV5-1 and TRBJ1-1; D might be TRBD1 (6 bases). V gave up 5 bases and J gave up 3 bases, with 14 bases separating them. The CDR3 consists of 14 residues. Per germline, CDR1 SGHRS and CDR2 YFSETQ. The CDR3 nucleotides read TGCGCCAGCAGGGCGGACAGTCCTTACACTGAAGCTTTCTTT. This translates into CASRADSPYTEAFF.

This clone appeared once. The CDR3 region has the DNA TGTGCCATCAGTAAGGGGGTCGCTGAGACCCAGTACTTC. It encodes CAISKGVAETQYF. The gene calls are TRBV10-3 and TRBJ2-5, with D perhaps matching TRBD1 (6 bases). Germline V lookup: CDR1 ENHRY, CDR2 SYGVKD. The V end was cut by 5 bases, the J end by 5 bases, with 12 bases between. The CDR3 loop spans 13 amino acids.

This chain joins TRBV7-2 and TRBJ1-2; TRBD1 is a possible D gene (6 bases). V lost 2 bases, J lost 8 bases, and 12 bases lay in between. The CDR3 is 13 amino acids. CDR1 and CDR2 from the germline V gene are SGHTA and FQGNSA. The CDR3 spells CASSLMGGQGYTF. DNA of the CDR3: TGTGCCAGCAGCTTAATGGGGGGGCAAGGCTACACCTTC.

The rearrangement joins TRBV6-2 or TRBV6-3 to TRBJ1-2; no clear D. The CDR3 loop spans 13 amino acids. Germline CDR1 reads MNHEY; CDR2 reads SVGEGT. Trimming removed 5 bases from V and 2 bases from J, with 9 bases in between. The CDR3 region has the DNA TGTGCCAGCAGTCCCACCGAAAACTATGGCTACACCTTC. Encoded protein: CASSPTENYGYTF.

The chain couples TRBV7-9 to TRBJ1-3; D gene ambiguous. Germline V gene sequence: CDR1 SEHNR, CDR2 FQNEAQ (reference sequence). This CDR3 contains 13 residues. Deletions cut 4 bases from V and 1 base from J, with 5 bases between. CDR3 in amino acids: CASSSFSGNTIYF. CDR3 sequence (DNA): TGTGCCAGCAGCTCATTTTCTGGAAACACCATATATTTT.

This clone was found a few times. In DNA, the CDR3 is TGTGCCAGCAGCCAAGATGACACCTACACCGGGGAGCTGTTTTTT. It is translated as CASSQDDTYTGELFF. The chain has TRBV4-2 and TRBJ2-2; D ambiguous. The CDR3 has 15 residues. The V end was cut by 0 bases, the J end by 3 bases, with 8 bases between. From germline, CDR1 is LGHNA and CDR2 YNFKEQ.

The V gene is TRBV7-6, the J gene TRBJ1-5; D is ambiguous. Germline V lookup: CDR1 SGHVS, CDR2 FNYEAQ. The germline V and J ends were trimmed by 2 bases and 3 bases, with 11 bases remaining between them. The CDR3 length is 15 residues. Written as DNA, the CDR3 is TGTGCCAGCAGCTTATCTTCCGGGGTCAATCAGCCCCAGCATTTT. Protein product: CASSLSSGVNQPQHF.

The rearrangement uses TRBV7-3 and TRBJ1-1; no definite D call. The CDR3 has 13 amino acids. V lost 3 bases and J 5 bases, leaving 10 bases between the germline ends. Germline CDR1 and CDR2: SGHTA and FQGTGA. CDR3 DNA: TGTGCCAGCAGCTTCACCCCTGAGACTGAAGCTTTCTTT. The encoded protein is CASSFTPETEAFF.

The chain is built from TRBV7-3 and TRBJ2-6; D gene ambiguous. Germline CDR1 and CDR2: SGHTA and FQGTGA. CDR3 length: 14 residues. Trimming removed 7 bases from V and 1 base from J, with 8 bases in between. For the CDR3, the DNA is TGTGCCAGCACCCAGAGGTCTGGGGCCAACGTCCTGACTTTC. Its translation is CASTQRSGANVLTF.

V usage is TRBV15 and J usage is TRBJ2-7; tentative D call: TRBD1 (6 bases). Germline CDR1 is LNHNV and CDR2 is YYDKDF (reference sequence). Trimming pared 3 bases from V and 6 bases from J, leaving 12 bases between. The CDR3 extends over 13 amino acids. The CDR3 DNA reads as TGTGCCACCAGCAGGGACAGAGACGTCGAGCAGTACTTC. This sequence encodes CATSRDRDVEQYF. The entire variable domain, with the rest obtained from reference TRBV15 and TRBJ2-7, is as follows: DAMVIQNPRYQVTQFGKPVTLSCSQTLNHNVMYWYQQKSSQAPKLLFHYYDKDFNNEADTPDNFQSRRPNTSFCFLDIRSPGLGDTAMYLCATSRDRDVEQYFGPGTRLTVT.

This clone has just one count. The chain carries TRBV29-1 and TRBJ1-2; D is perhaps TRBD1 (5 bases). The V end was cut by 4 bases, the J end by 0 bases, with 15 bases between. Germline CDR1 is SQVTM and CDR2 is ANQGSEA. This CDR3 is built from 15 residues. CDR3 sequence reads: CSVGVQGRTNYGYTF. For the CDR3, the DNA is TGCAGCGTTGGTGTGCAGGGAAGGACTAACTATGGCTACACCTTC.

The rearrangement uses TRBV6-5 and TRBJ2-1; D uncertain. CDR1 MNHEY and CDR2 SVGAGI come from the germline V gene. The V end was cut by 5 bases, the J end by 8 bases, with 7 bases between. The CDR3 sequence is 11 residues long. The CDR3 spells CASSRNDEQFF. The CDR3, as DNA: TGTGCCAGCAGTCGGAACGATGAGCAGTTCTTC.

This chain uses TRBV5-1 with TRBJ2-1; 8 bases line up with TRBD2. Germline-derived CDR1 and CDR2 are SGHRS and YFSETQ. The CDR3 consists of 15 residues. The V gene end was trimmed by 0 bases and the J gene end by 1 base; junction bases not matched to a gene: 0. The chain's CDR3 is CASSLGGGSYNEQFF. The CDR3 coding sequence is TGCGCCAGCAGCTTGGGCGGGGGGTCCTACAATGAGCAGTTCTTC. Full variable domain (remainder filled in from reference TRBV5-1 and TRBJ2-1): KAGVTQTPRYLIKTRGQQVTLSCSPISGHRSVSWYQQTPGQGLQFLFEYFSETQRNKGNFPGRFSGRQFSNSRSEMNVSTLELGDSALYLCASSLGGGSYNEQFFGPGTRLTVL.

The J gene is TRBJ2-3, the V gene TRBV19; D is uncertain. The V end was cut by 3 bases, the J end by 2 bases, with 9 bases between. Germline V gives CDR1 LNHDA, CDR2 SQIVND (reference sequence). CDR3 length: 14 residues. The CDR3 spells CASSIGLSTDTQYF. The DNA for the CDR3 is TGTGCCAGTAGTATCGGTCTGTCCACAGATACGCAGTATTTT.